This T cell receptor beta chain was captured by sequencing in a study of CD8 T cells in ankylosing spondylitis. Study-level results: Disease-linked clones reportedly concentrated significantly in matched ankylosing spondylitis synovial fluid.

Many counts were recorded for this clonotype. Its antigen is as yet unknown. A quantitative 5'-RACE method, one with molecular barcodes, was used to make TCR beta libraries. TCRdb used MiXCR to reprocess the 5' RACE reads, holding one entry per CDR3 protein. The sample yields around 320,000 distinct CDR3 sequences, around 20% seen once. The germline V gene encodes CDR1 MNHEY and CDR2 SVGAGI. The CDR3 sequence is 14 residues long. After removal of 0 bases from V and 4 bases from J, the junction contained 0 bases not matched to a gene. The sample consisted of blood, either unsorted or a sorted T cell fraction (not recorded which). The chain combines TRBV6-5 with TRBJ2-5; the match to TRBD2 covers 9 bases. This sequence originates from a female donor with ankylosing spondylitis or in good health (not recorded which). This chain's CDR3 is CASSYSSGRETQYF. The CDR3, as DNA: TGTGCCAGCAGTTACTCTAGCGGGAGAGAGACCCAGTACTTC.